This T cell receptor beta chain was observed in a study of identical twins' blood T cells. Overall study: Some 48 million reads came from about twelve libraries, six alpha, six beta.

Germline assignment: CDR1 DFQATT and CDR2 SNEGSKA (reference sequence). The CDR3 loop spans 13 amino acids. V lost 2 bases to trimming and J lost 2 bases, with 7 bases between them. Whole-study results and caveats: Top TCRbeta clonotypes were shared more with twin than unrelated donors.

This clonotype was found many times. The antigen is not known. TCRdb itself ran the 5' RACE reads through MiXCR, one entry per CDR3 protein. The table includes a few hundred thousand distinct CDR3 sequences, about 28% detected once. Sequenced input: PBMCs. This chain uses TRBV20-1 with TRBJ1-3; D unresolved. This TCR came from a woman between 18 and 50 years old in good health. CDR3 amino acids: CSARSGTGNTIYF. Written as DNA, the CDR3 is TGCAGTGCTAGATCCGGTACTGGAAACACCATATATTTT.